The next 21 T cell receptor beta chains were all read from a single sample in a study of blood T cell repertoires in COVID-19. Clones were read by immunoSEQ multiplex PCR, and TCRdb kept only the in-frame ones, dropping some. The table records approximately 260,000 clones, approximately 92% of them present only once. The sample was peripheral blood. The receptors were gathered from a woman aged 35 to 49 who had recovered from COVID-19.

This chain joins TRBV18 and TRBJ1-5, with TRBD1 matching over 8 bases. The V segment lost 4 bases and the J segment 1 base; nucleotides outside the gene matches: 3. This CDR3 is 15 amino acids long. Germline V gene data show CDR1 as KGHSH and CDR2 as LQKENI. The CDR3 nucleotides read TGTGCCAGCTCACGGACAGGGAAAAGCAATCAGCCCCAGCATTTT. This gives the protein CASSRTGKSNQPQHF. Filled out from reference TRBV18 and TRBJ1-5, the complete variable domain reads NAGVMQNPRHLVRRRGQEARLRCSPMKGHSHVYWYRQLPEEGLKFMVYLQKENIIDESGMPKERFSAEFPKEGPSILRIQQVVRGDSAAYFCASSRTGKSNQPQHFGDGTRLSIL.

The rearrangement uses TRBV7-2 and TRBJ2-5; 12 bases fit TRBD2. This CDR3 contains 17 residues. Germline trimming cut 5 bases from V and 3 bases from J; bases unmatched to any gene: 10. Germline V gene sequence: CDR1 SGHTA, CDR2 FQGNSA. CDR3 DNA: TGTGCCAGCAGCCCGGGACTAGCGGGTAGAGGAAAAGAGACCCAGTACTTC. Amino acids: CASSPGLAGRGKETQYF.

The sample holds one count of this clone. The chain combines TRBV9 with TRBJ1-6, with TRBD1 matching 10 bases. V was pared by 4 bases and J by 10 bases, with 5 bases of the junction left unmatched. The CDR3 has 14 amino acids. CDR1 is SGDLS, CDR2 YYNGEE, per germline. The CDR3 bases are TGTGCCAGCAGCACCGGGACAGGGGTCTCACCCCTCCACTTT. It is translated as CASSTGTGVSPLHF. The variable domain in full, with the rest retrieved from reference TRBV9 and TRBJ1-6, is DSGVTQTPKHLITATGQRVTLRCSPRSGDLSVYWYQQSLDQGLQFLIQYYNGEERAKGNILERFSAQQFPDLHSELNLSSLELGDSALYFCASSTGTGVSPLHFGNGTRLTVT.

V usage is TRBV5-6 and J usage is TRBJ2-4; 8 bases agree with TRBD2. After removal of 1 base from V and 6 bases from J, the junction contained 9 bases not matched to a gene. CDR1 SGHDT and CDR2 YYEEEE come from the germline V gene. The CDR3 consists of 16 residues. Here the CDR3 reads CASSLLQREFGNIQYF. The CDR3 bases are TGTGCCAGCAGCTTGCTGCAGCGGGAGTTTGGAAACATTCAGTACTTC.

The genes are TRBV7-6 and TRBJ2-5; 16 bases match TRBD2. The trim removed 0 bases at V and 6 bases at J, leaving 4 bases unmatched. The CDR3 loop spans 17 amino acids. CDR1 SGHVS and CDR2 FNYEAQ come from the germline V gene. In DNA, the CDR3 is TGTGCCAGCAGCTTAGCCGGGACTAGCGGGGGGGCCCAGACCCAGTACTTC. Translated, it gives CASSLAGTSGGAQTQYF.

The V and J genes are TRBV7-8 and TRBJ2-3; 9 bases are shared with TRBD2. With 1 base clipped from V and 6 bases from J, the junction kept 8 bases outside the gene matches. The CDR3 consists of 16 residues. The germline CDR1 and CDR2 sequences are SGHVS and FQNEAQ. The CDR3 here is CASSLGAGGGYDTQYF. The CDR3 DNA sequence: TGTGCCAGCAGCTTAGGAGCGGGAGGAGGCTATGATACGCAGTATTTT.

The gene calls are TRBV23-1 and TRBJ2-1, with a possible D match to TRBD1 (6 bases). TRBV23-1 is known as an ORF, though its function is uncertain. The CDR3 length is 18 residues. Deletions cut 0 bases from V and 0 bases from J, with 15 bases between. The chain's CDR3 is CASSQSPGAGSSYNEQFF. In DNA, the CDR3 is TGCGCCAGCAGTCAATCCCCAGGGGCTGGGAGCTCCTACAATGAGCAGTTCTTC.

The rearrangement uses TRBV24-1 and TRBJ2-1; 7 bases line up with TRBD1. The CDR3 is made up of 16 amino acids. V was pared by 4 bases and J by 0 bases, with 5 bases of the junction left unmatched. Germline CDR1 is KGHDR and CDR2 is SFDVKD. CDR3 residues: CATSEPGQSSYNEQFF. In DNA form, the CDR3 reads TGTGCCACCAGTGAACCGGGACAGAGCTCCTACAATGAGCAGTTCTTC.

The chain combines TRBV5-1 with TRBJ2-5, with 9 nucleotides matching TRBD2. CDR1 is SGHRS, CDR2 YFSETQ, per germline. CDR3 length: 15 residues. V gave up 4 bases and J gave up 2 bases; unmatched junction bases: 6. CDR3 sequence reads: CASSPGTSLQETQYF. The DNA for the CDR3 is TGCGCCAGCAGCCCGGGGACTAGCTTACAAGAGACCCAGTACTTC.

This clone showed up just once. CDR3 in amino acids: CASSVAEGISGNTIYF. The CDR3 DNA is TGTGCCAGCAGCGTAGCCGAGGGCATCTCTGGAAACACCATATATTTT. V is TRBV9 and J is TRBJ1-3; D unclear. Trimming left V 0 bases short and J 0 bases short, with 10 bases between. The CDR3 sequence is 16 residues long. Per the germline V gene, CDR1 is SGDLS and CDR2 is YYNGEE.

The rearrangement links TRBV19 to TRBJ1-6; no reliable D call. V shed 5 bases and J shed 9 bases, with 17 bases lying between them. The CDR3 totals 15 residues. Germline V gene lookup returns CDR1 LNHDA and CDR2 SQIVND (reference sequence). CDR3 protein: CASSVSTGGGSPLHF. The CDR3, as DNA: TGTGCCAGTAGTGTCAGTACCGGAGGAGGTTCACCCCTCCACTTT.

Concerning this clone: One end of the junction varies from germline; a read error may be responsible. V gene TRBV5-4 combines with J gene TRBJ1-4; tentative D call: TRBD1 (6 bases). This CDR3 has 13 residues. Germline V gene sequence: CDR1 SGHNT, CDR2 YYREEE (reference sequence). DNA for the CDR3: TGTGCGAGCACCAGGGGTACTAATGAAAAACTGTTTTTT. Its translation: CASTRGTNEKLFF.

This clone was observed a few times. The rearrangement joins TRBV6-6 to TRBJ1-5, with TRBD1 identical over 8 bases. The CDR3 contains 14 residues. Germline V gene lookup returns CDR1 MNHNY and CDR2 SVGAGI (reference sequence). Germline trimming cut 2 bases from V and 5 bases from J; bases unmatched to any gene: 2. The DNA for the CDR3 is TGTGCCAGCAGTTACGTGACAGGGGATCAGCCCCAGCATTTT. It codes for CASSYVTGDQPQHF.

The chain couples TRBV5-1 to TRBJ2-2; 11 nucleotides match TRBD1. This CDR3 comprises 16 residues. V dropped 4 bases and J dropped 5; count of bases not matched to a gene: 7. Germline lookup yields CDR1 SGHRS and CDR2 YFSETQ. The chain's CDR3 is CASSPGQGASTGELFF. The CDR3 bases are TGCGCCAGCAGCCCAGGACAGGGGGCGTCAACCGGGGAGCTGTTTTTT.

The rearrangement joins TRBV14 to TRBJ1-2; no definite D call. Trimming removed 2 bases at V and 0 bases at J, with 10 bases between. Germline CDR1 reads SGHDN; CDR2 reads FVKESK. This CDR3 comprises 15 residues. Here the CDR3 reads CASSQNHGANYGYTF. CDR3 DNA sequence: TGTGCCAGCAGCCAAAACCATGGAGCTAACTATGGCTACACCTTC.

This rearrangement joins TRBV11-2 to TRBJ2-3; a weak D match, TRBD2 (6 bases). Germline CDR1 SGHAT, CDR2 FQNNGV. The CDR3 covers 16 residues. V lost 2 bases, J lost 2 bases, and 14 bases lay in between. CDR3 bases: TGTGCCAGCAGCTTAAGTTCTCGGGGGTACACAGATACGCAGTATTTT. This codes for CASSLSSRGYTDTQYF.

This chain joins TRBV6-2 or TRBV6-3 and TRBJ2-3; D possibly corresponds to TRBD1 (6 bases). Trimming cost V 0 bases and J 11 bases, with 15 bases left between them. CDR3 length equals 14 residues. Germline V gene sequence: CDR1 MNHEY, CDR2 SVGEGT. The CDR3 region is CASSYSTGPREQYF. CDR3 nucleotide sequence: TGTGCCAGCAGTTACTCGACAGGCCCCCGGGAGCAGTATTTT.

This clone came up once. The V and J genes are TRBV5-6 and TRBJ1-1; tentatively, D is TRBD1 (5 bases). The V and J ends lost 4 bases and 3 bases respectively, with 22 bases between them. The germline gives CDR1 SGHDT, CDR2 YYEEEE. The CDR3 runs to 17 residues. The CDR3 spells CASSPDGSQGAYTEAFF. In DNA, the CDR3 is TGTGCCAGCAGCCCGGATGGTAGCCAAGGGGCCTACACTGAAGCTTTCTTT. The full variable domain, completed using reference TRBV5-6 and TRBJ1-1, is DAGVTQSPTHLIKTRGQQVTLRCSPKSGHDTVSWYQQALGQGPQFIFQYYEEEERQRGNFPDRFSGHQFPNYSSELNVNALLLGDSALYLCASSPDGSQGAYTEAFFGQGTRLTVV.

The rearrangement uses TRBV7-9 and TRBJ2-6, with 10 bases aligning to TRBD1. This CDR3 has 18 residues. The V gene end was trimmed by 5 bases and the J gene end by 3 bases; junction bases not matched to a gene: 10. Germline V lookup: CDR1 SEHNR, CDR2 FQNEAQ (reference sequence). Here the CDR3 DNA reads TGTGCCAGCAGCCAGCTGGGGACAGGGGCTTTTGGGGCCAACGTCCTGACTTTC. Protein: CASSQLGTGAFGANVLTF. Full variable domain (outside the CDR3, taken from reference TRBV7-9 and TRBJ2-6): DTGVSQNPRHKITKRGQNVTFRCDPISEHNRLYWYRQTLGQGPEFLTYFQNEAQLEKSRLLSDRFSAERPKGSFSTLEIQRTEQGDSAMYLCASSQLGTGAFGANVLTFGAGSRLTVL.

The chain employs TRBV4-1 and TRBJ2-7; D perhaps matches TRBD1 (6 bases). From germline, CDR1 is MGHRA and CDR2 YSYEKL. This CDR3 is 14 amino acids long. The V and J ends lost 1 base and 4 bases respectively, with 11 bases between them. CDR3 sequence: CASSQGPGEYEQYF. The CDR3 DNA follows: TGCGCCAGCAGCCAAGGCCCAGGGGAGTACGAGCAGTACTTC.

The chain uses TRBV18 and TRBJ2-4, with TRBD1 identical over 11 bases. The junction had 2 bases not matched to a gene; V was cut back by 5 bases and J by 5 bases. There are 14 residues in the CDR3. Germline loops: CDR1 KGHSH, CDR2 LQKENI. The CDR3 loop reads CASSVGQGENIQYF. CDR3 in DNA: TGTGCCAGCTCAGTGGGACAGGGGGAAAACATTCAGTACTTC. Variable domain in full (rest from reference TRBV18 and TRBJ2-4): NAGVMQNPRHLVRRRGQEARLRCSPMKGHSHVYWYRQLPEEGLKFMVYLQKENIIDESGMPKERFSAEFPKEGPSILRIQQVVRGDSAAYFCASSVGQGENIQYFGAGTRLSVL.